The 9 T cell receptor beta chains in this list originate from one sample, sequenced in a study of cytomegalovirus exposure and HLA in healthy donors. It was with 60 Vbeta and 13 Jbeta primers that the PCR ran. The data were produced by immunoSEQ multiplex PCR, yet TCRdb's version contains in-frame clones alone and is incomplete. The table lists some 130,000 clones, 75% to 80% of them singletons. Input material: PBMCs. The receptors originated from a man younger than 45 in good health and CMV-seronegative.

CDR3 amino acids: CASSTYSGVSSYEQYF. CDR3 in DNA: TGTGCCAGCAGCACTTATAGCGGGGTTAGCTCCTACGAGCAGTACTTC. The chain joins TRBV7-2 to TRBJ2-7, with TRBD2 matching 8 bases. In germline, CDR1 is SGHTA, CDR2 FQGNSA. The CDR3 is 16 amino acids. V gave up 5 bases and J gave up 0 bases; unmatched junction bases: 9.

In its sample, this clone was seen a few times. The genes are TRBV7-9 and TRBJ2-3; perhaps TRBD1 as D (5 bases). The CDR3 contains 15 residues. Trimming took 3 bases from V and 3 from J, leaving 13 bases between them. Germline loops: CDR1 SEHNR, CDR2 FQNEAQ (reference sequence). The CDR3 sequence: CASSLSAGLTDTQYF. The CDR3 nucleotides read TGTGCCAGCAGCTTGTCTGCAGGGCTGACAGATACGCAGTATTTT.

This clone was detected only once. The chain employs TRBV30 and TRBJ2-5; D may be TRBD2 (5 bases). Germline assignment: CDR1 GTSNPN and CDR2 SVGIG (reference sequence). The CDR3 extends over 13 amino acids. V shed 5 bases and J shed 7 bases, with 17 bases lying between them. The CDR3 DNA sequence: TGTGCCTGGGGTGGGATAGCGAGAGGGACCCAGTACTTC. Amino acids: CAWGGIARGTQYF.

This chain connects TRBV11-2 to TRBJ2-1; 8 nucleotides match TRBD1. Germline CDR1 reads SGHAT; CDR2 reads FQNNGV. The CDR3 covers 15 residues. J was trimmed by 0 bases and V by 2 bases; bases with no gene match: 0. As DNA, the CDR3 is TGTGCCAGCAGCTTAACAGGGGGCTCCTACAATGAGCAGTTCTTC. Translation: CASSLTGGSYNEQFF.

This chain joins TRBV7-9 and TRBJ2-7; 7 bases are shared with TRBD1. The CDR3 is made up of 15 amino acids. The trim removed 6 bases at V and 3 bases at J, leaving 11 bases unmatched. Germline CDR1 is SEHNR and CDR2 is FQNEAQ (reference sequence). CDR3 nucleotide sequence: TGTGCCAGCAGTTCTTACCGGGACAGAATCTACGAGCAGTACTTC. It specifies CASSSYRDRIYEQYF.

The chain employs TRBV29-1 and TRBJ2-7; TRBD1 agrees at 9 bases. The CDR3 has 13 residues. Per germline, CDR1 SQVTM and CDR2 ANQGSEA. The V and J ends lost 3 bases and 3 bases, in that order; junction bases with no gene match: 3. CDR3 sequence (DNA): TGCAGCGTTGAGGGACAGGGTCGCTACGAGCAGTACTTC. Translated: CSVEGQGRYEQYF.

The chain has TRBV14 and TRBJ2-5; 8 nucleotides agree with TRBD1. The CDR3 length is 15 residues. Unmatched junction bases numbered 5, after V lost 0 bases and J lost 5 bases. In germline, CDR1 is SGHDN, CDR2 FVKESK. This chain's CDR3 is CASSQDAGGRETQYF. The CDR3 coding sequence is TGTGCCAGCAGCCAAGATGCAGGGGGCAGGGAGACCCAGTACTTC.

The chain uses TRBV19 and TRBJ2-7; 10 bases match TRBD2. Germline lookup yields CDR1 LNHDA and CDR2 SQIVND (reference sequence). V lost 5 bases and J lost 5; bases outside the gene matches: 3. The CDR3 has 13 amino acids. The CDR3 DNA is TGTGCCAGTAGTTCTAGCGGGAGCCACGAGCAGTACTTC. It specifies CASSSSGSHEQYF.

The chain links TRBV19 to TRBJ2-1, with no clear D. CDR1 and CDR2 (germline): LNHDA, SQIVND (reference sequence). V was cut by 3 bases and J by 6 bases, with 9 bases left in between. CDR3 length: 13 residues. CDR3 in DNA: TGTGCCAGTAGTATTGGTTCGAGCAATGAGCAGTTCTTC. Its translation is CASSIGSSNEQFF.